The next 16 T cell receptor beta chains were all read from a single sample in a study of T cells in narcolepsy. Some clones are missing from TCRdb's copy, which holds only in-frame ones; the method was immunoSEQ multiplex PCR. The data hold over 25,000 clones, with 78% observed a single time. Sequences were obtained from CD45RA- memory CD4+ T cells from PBMCs. Receptors were obtained from a human donor with narcolepsy.

The chain has TRBV5-1 and TRBJ1-1; TRBD1 aligns across 9 bases. Germline trimming cut 3 bases from V and 5 bases from J; bases unmatched to any gene: 5. Germline V CDR1 and CDR2: SGHRS, YFSETQ. The CDR3 is 14 residues long. CDR3: CASSSTGGGTEAFF. The CDR3 DNA sequence: TGCGCCAGCAGCTCTACAGGGGGCGGAACTGAAGCTTTCTTT.

The genes are TRBV7-8 and TRBJ1-4; D possibly corresponds to TRBD1 (5 bases). Trimming took off 1 base at V and 14 bases at J, with 14 bases between the two ends. In germline, CDR1 is SGHVS, CDR2 FQNEAQ. The CDR3 runs 13 residues. The CDR3 DNA reads TGTGCCAGCAGCTTAGGAGGGGCGGGGAAGCTGTTTTTT. Translated, it gives CASSLGGAGKLFF.

This clone was observed a few times. J is TRBJ1-3 and V is TRBV6-5; no firm D call. Germline V CDR1 and CDR2: MNHEY, SVGAGI. V lost 5 bases, J lost 4 bases, and 12 bases lay in between. This CDR3 comprises 14 residues. The CDR3 DNA sequence: TGTGCCAGCAGTGCCGCGACGGGGGGAAACACCATATATTTT. Protein product: CASSAATGGNTIYF.

The chain has TRBV5-1 and TRBJ2-1; possible D gene TRBD1, 6 bases. CDR3 size: 15 residues. Germline V gene sequence: CDR1 SGHRS, CDR2 YFSETQ. V shed 4 bases and J shed 3 bases, with 14 bases lying between them. In nucleotides, the CDR3 is TGCGCCAGCAGCATACAGGGAAAGGGCTACAATGAGCAGTTCTTC. Protein sequence: CASSIQGKGYNEQFF. Using reference TRBV5-1 and TRBJ2-1 for the parts outside the CDR3, the full variable domain is KAGVTQTPRYLIKTRGQQVTLSCSPISGHRSVSWYQQTPGQGLQFLFEYFSETQRNKGNFPGRFSGRQFSNSRSEMNVSTLELGDSALYLCASSIQGKGYNEQFFGPGTRLTVL.

This chain uses TRBV5-4 with TRBJ2-5, with 7 bases matching TRBD1. The CDR3 is 15 amino acids. The V gene end was trimmed by 3 bases and the J gene end by 4 bases; junction bases not matched to a gene: 9. Germline CDR1 is SGHNT and CDR2 is YYREEE (reference sequence). The CDR3 here is CASSSKQGRRETQYF. CDR3 nucleotides: TGTGCCAGCAGCTCCAAACAGGGGCGGCGAGAGACCCAGTACTTC.

The chain joins TRBV28 to TRBJ2-7, with TRBD1 matching 8 bases. The CDR3 has 14 residues. CDR1 is MDHEN, CDR2 SYDVKM, per germline. After removal of 7 bases from V and 2 bases from J, the junction contained 7 bases not matched to a gene. CDR3 sequence: CASIKPGQAYEQYF. CDR3 nucleotide sequence: TGTGCCAGCATCAAACCGGGACAGGCCTACGAGCAGTACTTC.

This clone came up once. The chain has TRBV6-5 and TRBJ1-6; D is possibly TRBD1 (5 bases). Per germline, CDR1 MNHEY and CDR2 SVGAGI. The CDR3 runs 14 residues. V was pared by 5 bases and J by 4 bases, with 9 bases between. The CDR3 DNA reads TGTGCCAGCAGTGCGGGACCGTATAATTCACCCCTCCACTTT. The encoded protein is CASSAGPYNSPLHF.

J is TRBJ1-2 and V is TRBV5-6; 9 nucleotides agree with TRBD1. Germline CDR1 reads SGHDT; CDR2 reads YYEEEE. This CDR3 comprises 13 residues. V trimming: 2 bases; J trimming: 7 bases; junction bases outside the gene matches: 3. The DNA for the CDR3 is TGTGCCAGCAGCTTAGGGACAGGGCCTGGCTACACCTTC. It is translated as CASSLGTGPGYTF.

V usage is TRBV6-1 and J usage is TRBJ2-1, with D maybe TRBD2 (6 bases). Between the trimmed V and J ends, which lost 0 bases and 9 bases, there was a span of 21 bases. The germline V gene has CDR1 MNHNS and CDR2 SASEGT. The CDR3 extends over 17 amino acids. This CDR3 reads CASSEADYTIQGTEQFF. Here the CDR3 DNA reads TGTGCCAGCAGTGAAGCGGACTACACCATCCAGGGAACTGAGCAGTTCTTC.

This rearrangement joins TRBV7-2 to TRBJ2-2, with D perhaps TRBD1 or TRBD2 (5 bases each). This CDR3 is built from 16 residues. Germline CDR1 reads SGHTA; CDR2 reads FQGNSA. V was shortened by 5 bases and J by 5 bases, with 18 bases between the two germline ends. CDR3 amino acids: CASSPPGREGTGELFF. The CDR3 coding sequence is TGTGCCAGCAGCCCCCCTGGCAGAGAGGGGACCGGGGAGCTGTTTTTT.

This chain uses TRBV4-2 with TRBJ1-2, with 9 nucleotides matching TRBD1. Germline V CDR1 and CDR2: LGHNA, YNFKEQ. The CDR3 runs 14 residues. V was clipped by 1 base and J by 5 bases; unmatched bases: 2. The CDR3 region has the DNA TGTGCCAGCAGCCAAGGGACAGGGGCTTATGGCTACACCTTC. As protein: CASSQGTGAYGYTF.

The CDR3 loop is CAWSVERVYGYTF. In nucleotides, the CDR3 is TGTGCCTGGAGTGTAGAACGGGTATATGGCTACACCTTC. The gene calls are TRBV30 and TRBJ1-2; D is unclear. Germline CDR1 GTSNPN, CDR2 SVGIG (reference sequence). The V gene lost 0 bases and the J gene lost 5 bases, with 10 bases spanning the gap. CDR3 length: 13 amino acids.

The chain carries TRBV5-5 and TRBJ2-7, with 7 positions matching TRBD1. Germline-derived CDR1 and CDR2 are SGHKS and YYEKEE (reference sequence). V shed 4 bases and J 3 bases; nucleotides not matched to a gene: 10. The CDR3 length is 15 residues. The CDR3 nucleotides are TGTGCCAGCAGCCCGAAACAGGGGTTGGGCTACGAGCAGTACTTC. This translates into CASSPKQGLGYEQYF.

This clone was seen a few times. The gene calls are TRBV27 and TRBJ1-6, with no clear D. Germline CDR1 and CDR2: MNHEY and SMNVEV (reference sequence). CDR3 length equals 15 residues. The V and J ends lost 3 bases and 6 bases respectively, with 12 bases between them. The CDR3 loop reads CASSFMAAFNSPLHF. The CDR3 nucleotides are TGTGCCAGCAGTTTTATGGCAGCCTTTAATTCACCCCTCCACTTT.

V usage is TRBV4-1 and J usage is TRBJ2-3, with 8 bases that match TRBD2. V dropped 0 bases and J dropped 4; count of bases not matched to a gene: 15. Germline assignment: CDR1 MGHRA and CDR2 YSYEKL. CDR3 length: 19 amino acids. The CDR3 nucleotides read TGCGCCAGCAGCCAAGATCCCGGGCTATTTCTCGGGGGGGCAGATACGCAGTATTTT. This encodes CASSQDPGLFLGGADTQYF.

This clone was seen a handful of times. The chain carries TRBV7-2 and TRBJ1-2, with D unresolved. Per the germline V gene, CDR1 is SGHTA and CDR2 is FQGNSA. This CDR3 is 15 amino acids long. Trimming took off 5 bases at V and 1 base at J, with 14 bases between the two ends. CDR3 in amino acids: CASSANGIHNYGYTF. In DNA, the CDR3 is TGTGCCAGCAGCGCAAACGGGATTCATAACTATGGCTACACCTTC.